The entry below gives a single TCR beta chain sequence along with its context. The method was immunoSEQ multiplex PCR; TCRdb's version includes in-frame clones alone and lacks a portion of them. The sample has about 2 million clones; roughly 94% are singletons. The sample belongs to a study of shared clonotypes between healthy human individuals. CDR1 and CDR2 (germline): MNHNS, SASEGT. Trimming removed 8 bases at V and 2 bases at J, with 13 bases between. CDR3 length equals 13 residues. The chain uses TRBV6-1 and TRBJ2-7; TRBD1 might be the D (6 bases). This TCR came from a man between 18 and 29 years old in good health. The specimen was naive CD4+ T cells sorted from blood. Subset given: CD45RA+ positively selected. The CDR3 sequence is CASHGRDTYEQYF. The CDR3 DNA reads as TGTGCCAGCCATGGCAGGGACACCTACGAGCAGTACTTC.